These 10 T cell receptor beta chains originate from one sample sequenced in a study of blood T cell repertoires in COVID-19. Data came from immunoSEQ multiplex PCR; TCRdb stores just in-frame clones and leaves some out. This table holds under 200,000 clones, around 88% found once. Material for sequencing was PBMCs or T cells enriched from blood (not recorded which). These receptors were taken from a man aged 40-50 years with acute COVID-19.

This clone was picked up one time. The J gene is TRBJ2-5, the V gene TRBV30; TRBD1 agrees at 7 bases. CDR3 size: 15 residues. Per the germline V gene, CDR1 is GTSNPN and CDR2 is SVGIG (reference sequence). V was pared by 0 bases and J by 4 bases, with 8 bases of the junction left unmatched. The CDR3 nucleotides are TGTGCCTGGAGTGTACGACAGGGAGTCCGAGAGACCCAGTACTTC. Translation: CAWSVRQGVRETQYF.

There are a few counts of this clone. Written as DNA, the CDR3 is TGTGCCAGCAGTCGCCCGGGGACAGCAGAGTACGAGCAGTACTTC. This sequence encodes CASSRPGTAEYEQYF. The rearrangement uses TRBV6-2 or TRBV6-3 and TRBJ2-7, with TRBD1 matching over 7 bases. J lost 4 bases, V lost 5 bases, and 11 bases had no gene match. The CDR3 consists of 15 residues. Germline CDR1 reads MNHEY; CDR2 reads SVGEGT.

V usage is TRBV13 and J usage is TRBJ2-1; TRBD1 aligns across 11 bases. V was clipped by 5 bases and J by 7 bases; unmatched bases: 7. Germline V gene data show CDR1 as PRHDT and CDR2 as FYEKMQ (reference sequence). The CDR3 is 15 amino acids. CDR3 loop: CASSPGTGGINEQFF. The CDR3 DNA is TGTGCCAGCAGCCCCGGGACAGGGGGGATAAATGAGCAGTTCTTC.

The CDR3 protein is CASSEPQTYGYTF. CDR3 nucleotides: TGTGCCAGCAGTGAGCCACAGACCTATGGCTACACCTTC. This chain connects TRBV25-1 to TRBJ1-2; D remains ambiguous. The CDR3 has 13 amino acids. Germline V gene sequence: CDR1 MGHDK, CDR2 SYGVNS. The V gene lost 3 bases and the J gene lost 4 bases, with 9 bases spanning the gap.

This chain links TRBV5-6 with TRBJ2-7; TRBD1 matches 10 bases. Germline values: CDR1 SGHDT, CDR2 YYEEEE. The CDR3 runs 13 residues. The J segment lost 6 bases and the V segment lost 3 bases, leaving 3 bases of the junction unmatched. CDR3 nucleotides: TGTGCCAGCAGCTGGGGGACAGGGGCCGAGCAGTACTTC. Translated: CASSWGTGAEQYF.

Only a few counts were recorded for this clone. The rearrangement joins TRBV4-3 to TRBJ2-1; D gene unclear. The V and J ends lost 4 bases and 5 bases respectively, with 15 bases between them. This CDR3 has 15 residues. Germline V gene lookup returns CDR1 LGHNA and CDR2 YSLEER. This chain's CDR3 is CASSRGSSKNNEQFF. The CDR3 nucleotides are TGCGCCAGCAGCCGCGGTTCCTCCAAAAACAATGAGCAGTTCTTC.

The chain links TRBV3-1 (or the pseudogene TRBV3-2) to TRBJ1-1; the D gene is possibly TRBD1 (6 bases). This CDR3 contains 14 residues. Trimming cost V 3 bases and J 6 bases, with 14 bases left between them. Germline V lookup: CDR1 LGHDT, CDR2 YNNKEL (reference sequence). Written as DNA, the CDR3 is TGTGCCAGCAGCCACGGGGGGGCGACAGCTGAAGCTTTCTTT. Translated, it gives CASSHGGATAEAFF.

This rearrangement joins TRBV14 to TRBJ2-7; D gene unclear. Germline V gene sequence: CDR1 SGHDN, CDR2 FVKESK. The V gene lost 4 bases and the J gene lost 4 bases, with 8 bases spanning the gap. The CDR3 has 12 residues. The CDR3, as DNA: TGTGCCAGCAGCCCCGGGTGGTACGAGCAGTACTTC. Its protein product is CASSPGWYEQYF. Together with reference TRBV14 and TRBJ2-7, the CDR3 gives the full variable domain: EAGVTQFPSHSVIEKGQTVTLRCDPISGHDNLYWYRRVMGKEIKFLLHFVKESKQDESGMPNNRFLAERTGGTYSTLKVQPAELEDSGVYFCASSPGWYEQYFGPGTRLTVT.

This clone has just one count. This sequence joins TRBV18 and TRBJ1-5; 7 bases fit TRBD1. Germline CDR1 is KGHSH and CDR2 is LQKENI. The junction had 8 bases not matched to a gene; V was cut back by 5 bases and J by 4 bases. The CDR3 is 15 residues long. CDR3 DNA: TGTGCCAGCTCATTGGGGGACAGACGTAATCAGCCCCAGCATTTT. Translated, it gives CASSLGDRRNQPQHF.

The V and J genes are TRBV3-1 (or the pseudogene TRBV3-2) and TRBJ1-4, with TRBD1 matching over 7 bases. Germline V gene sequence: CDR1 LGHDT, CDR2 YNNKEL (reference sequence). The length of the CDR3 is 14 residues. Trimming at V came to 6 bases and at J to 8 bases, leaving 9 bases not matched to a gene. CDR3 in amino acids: CASRGQSSREKLFF. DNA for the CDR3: TGTGCCAGCAGGGGACAGTCGTCGAGGGAAAAACTGTTTTTT.